The rows below give T cell receptor beta chains drawn from one sample of a study of Ad26.COV2.S vaccination and SARS-CoV-2 variants. Produced via immunoSEQ multiplex PCR; TCRdb's table is partial and in-frame only. Of about 680,000 clones listed, around 90% are singletons. Sequences were derived from peripheral blood, sampled in a trial of Ad26.COV2.S vaccine versus placebo. The receptor set was obtained from a person between 18 and 60 years old who received the Ad26.COV2.S COVID-19 vaccine or a placebo. Both conserved end residues are trimmed from each CDR3. Clone size is not always given. Where it is, it says once, few, many or a class for expanded clones.

abundance: -; j_gene: TRBJ2-7; v_gene: TRBV7-9; CDR3aa: ASSSGQEDL
abundance: few; j_gene: TRBJ1-1; v_gene: TRBV5-4; CDR3aa: ASSLGVFANTEAF
abundance: -; j_gene: TRBJ1-5; v_gene: TRBV5-1; CDR3aa: ASSLGPRGNQPQH
abundance: -; j_gene: TRBJ2-2; v_gene: TRBV14; CDR3aa: ASSPRPNTGELF
abundance: -; j_gene: TRBJ2-1; v_gene: TRBV2; CDR3aa: ASTVGPFTYNEQF
abundance: few; j_gene: TRBJ1-5; v_gene: TRBV4-1; CDR3aa: ASSQGATHRGQPQH
abundance: -; j_gene: TRBJ2-1; v_gene: TRBV6-5; CDR3aa: ASSPTSGFNEQF
abundance: -; j_gene: TRBJ1-1; v_gene: TRBV5-4; CDR3aa: ASSLMGGGAAF
abundance: -; j_gene: TRBJ2-5; v_gene: TRBV5-1; CDR3aa: ASSLGGGPIQETQY
abundance: once; j_gene: TRBJ1-2; v_gene: TRBV11-2; CDR3aa: ASSLGGGYGYT
abundance: -; j_gene: TRBJ1-1; v_gene: TRBV24-1; CDR3aa: ATSDQLREQGASNTEAF
abundance: -; j_gene: TRBJ2-7; v_gene: TRBV5-5; CDR3aa: ASSLNQGADEQY
abundance: -; j_gene: TRBJ2-3; v_gene: TRBV30; CDR3aa: AWGITPRTQY
abundance: -; j_gene: TRBJ1-6; v_gene: TRBV5-4; CDR3aa: ASSFGGRGGSPLH
abundance: -; j_gene: TRBJ2-7; v_gene: TRBV5-1; CDR3aa: ASSLDGDRTSYEQY
abundance: -; j_gene: TRBJ1-2; v_gene: TRBV11-2; CDR3aa: ASSLDRYSYYGYT
abundance: -; j_gene: TRBJ1-1; v_gene: TRBV7-2; CDR3aa: ASSPGPPRNTEAF
abundance: -; j_gene: TRBJ1-2; v_gene: TRBV30; CDR3aa: AWSGQGYGYT
abundance: -; j_gene: TRBJ2-7; v_gene: TRBV6-5; CDR3aa: ASSYSDREEYEQY
abundance: -; j_gene: TRBJ2-1; v_gene: TRBV7-9; CDR3aa: ASSLVGRYNEQF
abundance: -; j_gene: TRBJ2-5; v_gene: TRBV9; CDR3aa: ASSPRPRAGETQY
abundance: -; j_gene: TRBJ1-3; v_gene: TRBV9; CDR3aa: ASSVDPLLQGGNTIY
abundance: -; j_gene: TRBJ1-3; v_gene: TRBV20-1; CDR3aa: SAFGGNTIY
abundance: -; j_gene: TRBJ1-2; v_gene: TRBV2; CDR3aa: ASRTSPGPNHYT
abundance: once; j_gene: TRBJ2-5; v_gene: TRBV24-1; CDR3aa: ATSEDRDSSAETQY
abundance: -; j_gene: TRBJ1-5; v_gene: TRBV4-2; CDR3aa: ASSQSLGLLNQPQH
abundance: -; j_gene: TRBJ2-1; v_gene: TRBV19; CDR3aa: ASSIDHSTNEQF
abundance: -; j_gene: TRBJ2-3; v_gene: TRBV5-1; CDR3aa: ASSLEASGSTQY
abundance: -; j_gene: TRBJ2-5; v_gene: TRBV7-2; CDR3aa: ASSAGQQETQY
abundance: -; j_gene: TRBJ1-5; v_gene: TRBV6-6; CDR3aa: ASRDTNQPQH
abundance: -; j_gene: TRBJ2-1; v_gene: TRBV5-1; CDR3aa: ASRGLAVEQF
abundance: -; j_gene: TRBJ2-5; v_gene: TRBV6-5; CDR3aa: ASSSSGVVQETQY
abundance: -; j_gene: TRBJ2-6; v_gene: TRBV10-2; CDR3aa: ASSEWVGGTGANVLT
abundance: -; j_gene: TRBJ1-5; v_gene: TRBV5-6; CDR3aa: ASSLRTADSNQPQH
abundance: -; j_gene: TRBJ2-3; v_gene: TRBV15; CDR3aa: ATSIPQDTQY
abundance: -; j_gene: TRBJ2-7; v_gene: TRBV6-2/TRBV6-3; CDR3aa: ASSPHRDSSYEQY
abundance: -; j_gene: TRBJ1-3; v_gene: TRBV6-5; CDR3aa: ASRDIARQVYTIY
abundance: -; j_gene: TRBJ2-7; v_gene: TRBV27; CDR3aa: ASSLLDNRDEQY
abundance: -; j_gene: TRBJ1-1; v_gene: TRBV30; CDR3aa: AWSPGENTEAF
abundance: -; j_gene: TRBJ2-3; v_gene: TRBV5-1; CDR3aa: ASRGGGATDTQY
abundance: -; j_gene: TRBJ1-5; v_gene: TRBV6-1; CDR3aa: ASSEAQASWTTSNQPQH
abundance: once; j_gene: TRBJ2-5; v_gene: TRBV24-1; CDR3aa: ATAGGGQGYQETQY
abundance: -; j_gene: TRBJ2-7; v_gene: TRBV6-5; CDR3aa: ASSYSFAGASYEQY
abundance: -; j_gene: TRBJ2-1; v_gene: TRBV24-1; CDR3aa: ATKVAGDSNEQF
abundance: -; j_gene: TRBJ2-3; v_gene: TRBV7-2; CDR3aa: ASSFRTVTDTQY